This passage covers 22 T cell receptor beta chains from one sample sequenced in a study of T cells after yellow fever vaccination. TCRdb reanalysed the 5' RACE reads using MiXCR and keeps one entry per CDR3 protein. The repertoire holds 100,000 to 150,000 distinct CDR3 sequences, almost 9% seen once, with approximately 37% in the top ten. The sequences come from CD8+ T cells sorted from PBMCs, collected on the day of the yellow fever booster vaccination. These receptors originate from a man younger than 30 who received the YFV17D yellow fever vaccine.

This clonotype was detected a few times. The chain uses TRBV29-1 and TRBJ2-7; no clear D gene. The CDR3 covers 12 residues. Germline V lookup: CDR1 SQVTM, CDR2 ANQGSEA. Between the trimmed V and J ends, which lost 4 bases and 2 bases, there was a span of 9 bases. The CDR3 region has the DNA TGCAGCGTTGGTTACTTAACCTACGAGCAGTACTTC. Its protein product is CSVGYLTYEQYF.

The chain recombines TRBV6-2 or TRBV6-3 with TRBJ1-2, with D tentatively TRBD1 (5 bases). The CDR3 sequence is 15 residues long. Trimming cost V 6 bases and J 4 bases, with 18 bases left between them. In germline, CDR1 is MNHEY, CDR2 SVGEGT. Here the CDR3 reads CASRRVGLSSYGYTF. As DNA, the CDR3 is TGTGCCAGCAGGCGCGTGGGACTATCGTCCTATGGCTACACCTTC.

The sample holds a few counts of this clonotype. The rearrangement joins TRBV19 to TRBJ2-7; D remains unclear. The ends were cut back, 6 bases at V and 0 bases at J, with 12 bases in the middle. The CDR3 consists of 14 residues. Germline V gives CDR1 LNHDA, CDR2 SQIVND (reference sequence). CDR3 in amino acids: CASSERLSSYEQYF. Written as DNA, the CDR3 is TGTGCCAGTAGCGAACGTTTAAGCTCCTACGAGCAGTACTTC.

V is TRBV6-2 or TRBV6-3 and J is TRBJ2-1; tentative D call: TRBD2 (6 bases). Germline CDR1 is MNHEY and CDR2 is SVGEGT. The ends were cut back, 9 bases at V and 2 bases at J, with 11 bases in the middle. The CDR3 loop spans 13 amino acids. The CDR3 sequence: CASGRDPYNEQFF. The CDR3 DNA sequence: TGTGCCAGTGGGCGGGATCCCTACAATGAGCAGTTCTTC.

A few counts support this clonotype. V and J are TRBV20-1 and TRBJ2-7; 9 bases are shared with TRBD2. Germline-derived CDR1 and CDR2 are DFQATT and SNEGSKA (reference sequence). CDR3 length: 16 residues. The V gene end was trimmed by 6 bases and the J gene end by 2 bases; junction bases not matched to a gene: 14. CDR3: CSAPFASGVSPYEQYF. CDR3 coding DNA: TGCAGTGCCCCATTCGCTAGCGGGGTATCCCCCTACGAGCAGTACTTC.

The sample holds many counts of this clonotype. Because the CDR3's place on the DNA is in doubt, the DNA is left out and the CDR3 is given as listed by TCRdb. The rearrangement uses TRBV21-1 and TRBJ1-5. TRBV21-1 is reported as a pseudogene. The CDR3 adds up to 13 amino acids, both ends counted. CDR3 sequence reads: CASWADGNQPQHF.

The chain combines TRBV7-9 with TRBJ2-1; tentative D call: TRBD1 (6 bases). CDR1 SEHNR and CDR2 FQNEAQ come from the germline V gene (reference sequence). The CDR3 is 12 residues long. Trimming left V 3 bases short and J 8 bases short, with 8 bases between. This CDR3 reads CASSFRGHEQFF. CDR3 nucleotides: TGTGCCAGCAGCTTCAGGGGTCATGAGCAGTTCTTC.

This clonotype showed up just a few times. The V and J genes are TRBV7-9 and TRBJ2-2, with D hard to call. This CDR3 is built from 15 residues. The V end lost 2 bases, the J end lost 1 base, and 8 bases lay between the germline ends. Germline CDR1 SEHNR, CDR2 FQNEAQ (reference sequence). DNA of the CDR3: TGTGCCAGCAGCTTACAATCCGGGAACACCGGGGAGCTGTTTTTT. It encodes CASSLQSGNTGELFF.

The chain links TRBV19 to TRBJ2-6, with 10 bases matching TRBD2. Germline V gene data show CDR1 as LNHDA and CDR2 as SQIVND (reference sequence). The CDR3 is made up of 18 amino acids. J lost 0 bases, V lost 6 bases, and 8 bases had no gene match. CDR3 loop: CASSRGLAEYSGANVLTF. The CDR3 region has the DNA TGTGCCAGTAGCCGCGGACTAGCGGAGTACTCTGGGGCCAACGTCCTGACTTTC.

This chain uses TRBV5-1 with TRBJ2-6; D gene uncertain. This CDR3 is built from 20 residues. Trimming took off 4 bases at V and 0 bases at J, with 23 bases between the two ends. CDR1 is SGHRS and CDR2 is YFSETQ in the germline V gene. CDR3 in DNA: TGCGCCAGCAGCCTAGAACCCCTCAGTATTATTAGCTCTGGGGCCAACGTCCTGACTTTC. This encodes CASSLEPLSIISSGANVLTF.

Remarks on this clonotype: A much larger clone differs by one base, so this may be a read error. The chain employs TRBV11-2 and TRBJ2-3; no clear D. The CDR3 length is 12 residues. Germline CDR1 reads SGHAT; CDR2 reads FQNNGV. V was shortened by 1 base and J by 6 bases, with 5 bases between the two germline ends. The CDR3: CASSLGWDTQYF. The DNA for the CDR3 is TGTGCCAGCAGCTTAGGGTGGGATACGCAGTATTTT.

The V gene is TRBV5-1, the J gene TRBJ2-1; no firm D call. The V and J ends lost 5 bases and 6 bases respectively, with 6 bases between them. CDR1 is SGHRS and CDR2 is YFSETQ in the germline V gene. The length of the CDR3 is 11 residues. The CDR3 DNA follows: TGCGCCAGCAGACACAGCAATGAGCAGTTCTTC. Protein: CASRHSNEQFF. Combining the CDR3 with reference TRBV5-1 and TRBJ2-1 gives the whole variable domain KAGVTQTPRYLIKTRGQQVTLSCSPISGHRSVSWYQQTPGQGLQFLFEYFSETQRNKGNFPGRFSGRQFSNSRSEMNVSTLELGDSALYLCASRHSNEQFFGPGTRLTVL.

In this sample, this clonotype turned up a few times. The chain couples TRBV9 to TRBJ2-5; no clear D. V was clipped by 4 bases and J by 7 bases, with 23 bases between them. Per germline, CDR1 SGDLS and CDR2 YYNGEE. There are 16 residues in the CDR3. The CDR3 sequence is CASSHHGGTSDRTQYF. As DNA, the CDR3 is TGTGCCAGCAGCCATCACGGCGGTACCTCGGACCGGACCCAGTACTTC.

The chain carries TRBV20-1 and TRBJ1-1; D not resolved. The CDR3 is 14 residues long. Germline lookup yields CDR1 DFQATT and CDR2 SNEGSKA (reference sequence). V lost 6 bases, J lost 2 bases, and 16 bases lay in between. The DNA of the CDR3 is TGCAGTGCCAGCCGGGGTCACGGTAACACTGAAGCTTTCTTT. This gives the protein CSASRGHGNTEAFF.

This clonotype was detected only a few times. The rearrangement uses TRBV7-9 and TRBJ2-5, with unresolved D. V was shortened by 3 bases and J by 5 bases, with 13 bases between the two germline ends. CDR1 and CDR2 (germline): SEHNR, FQNEAQ (reference sequence). The CDR3 consists of 14 residues. CDR3 in amino acids: CASSFDRPRETQYF. In nucleotides, the CDR3 is TGTGCCAGCAGCTTCGATCGGCCTAGGGAGACCCAGTACTTC.

This clonotype was found many times. The chain links TRBV7-9 to TRBJ1-2; no reliable D call. The length of the CDR3 is 14 residues. The V gene's germline CDR1 is SEHNR and CDR2 FQNEAQ (reference sequence). The germline V and J ends were trimmed by 1 base and 5 bases, with 11 bases remaining between them. The CDR3 bases are TGTGCCAGCAGCTTAGGGGCGGGGTTATATGGCTACACCTTC. This translates into CASSLGAGLYGYTF.

A few counts support this clonotype. The genes are TRBV4-3 and TRBJ2-1, with D unclear. There are 15 residues in the CDR3. CDR1 LGHNA and CDR2 YSLEER come from the germline V gene. Trimming took 0 bases from V and 0 from J, leaving 6 bases between them. CDR3 region: CASSQDRVSYNEQFF. CDR3 DNA: TGCGCCAGCAGCCAAGATAGGGTCTCCTACAATGAGCAGTTCTTC.

The V and J genes are TRBV5-5 and TRBJ2-1; D remains unclear. The CDR3 has 12 residues. The V end lost 5 bases, the J end lost 5 bases, and 8 bases lay between the germline ends. Germline lookup yields CDR1 SGHKS and CDR2 YYEKEE (reference sequence). The CDR3 nucleotides are TGTGCCAGCAGAGAAGGCCACAATGAGCAGTTCTTC. Residues: CASREGHNEQFF.

V usage is TRBV10-3 and J usage is TRBJ2-5; 8 bases are a match to TRBD2. This CDR3 is 16 amino acids long. Looked up from germline, CDR1 is ENHRY and CDR2 is SYGVKD. J gave up 1 base and V 4 bases, and 8 bases lay outside the gene matches. The CDR3 protein is CAISAGGGGIQETQYF. The CDR3 nucleotides read TGTGCCATCAGTGCTGGTGGCGGGGGGATCCAAGAGACCCAGTACTTC.

The V call is TRBV4-3, the J call TRBJ1-1; D ambiguous. CDR3 length: 17 residues. From germline, CDR1 is LGHNA and CDR2 YSLEER. Trimming took off 4 bases at V and 0 bases at J, with 18 bases between the two ends. The CDR3 spells CASSPAVSFAVNTEAFF. In DNA form, the CDR3 reads TGCGCCAGCAGCCCCGCCGTATCCTTTGCTGTGAACACTGAAGCTTTCTTT.

The rearrangement uses TRBV10-1 and TRBJ2-1; D gene uncertain. In germline, CDR1 is WNHNN, CDR2 SYGVQD (reference sequence). This CDR3 has 16 amino acids. The V gene lost 0 bases and the J gene lost 6 bases, with 15 bases spanning the gap. The CDR3 nucleotides are TGCGCCAGCAGTGAGTCGAAGGCCCCGGCGGCCAATGAGCAGTTCTTC. It is translated as CASSESKAPAANEQFF.

This clonotype was detected only a few times. The chain has TRBV7-8 and TRBJ2-7; D is ambiguous. V was pared by 5 bases and J by 6 bases, with 14 bases between. This CDR3 comprises 13 residues. Germline lookup yields CDR1 SGHVS and CDR2 FQNEAQ. CDR3 sequence (DNA): TGTGCCAGCAGCATAGGTTCCAGAACCGAGCAGTACGTC. Protein sequence: CASSIGSRTEQYV.